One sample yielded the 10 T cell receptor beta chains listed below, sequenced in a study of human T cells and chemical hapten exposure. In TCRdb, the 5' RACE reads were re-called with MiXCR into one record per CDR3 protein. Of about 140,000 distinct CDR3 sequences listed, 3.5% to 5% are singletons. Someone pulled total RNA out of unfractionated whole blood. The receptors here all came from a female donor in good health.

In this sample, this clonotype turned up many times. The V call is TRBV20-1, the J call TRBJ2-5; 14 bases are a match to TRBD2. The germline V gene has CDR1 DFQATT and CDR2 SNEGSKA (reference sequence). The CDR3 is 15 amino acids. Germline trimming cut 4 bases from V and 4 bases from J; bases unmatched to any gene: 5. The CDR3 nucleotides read TGCAGTGCTAAATCGACTAGCGGGGGGGCAGAGACCCAGTACTTC. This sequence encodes CSAKSTSGGAETQYF.

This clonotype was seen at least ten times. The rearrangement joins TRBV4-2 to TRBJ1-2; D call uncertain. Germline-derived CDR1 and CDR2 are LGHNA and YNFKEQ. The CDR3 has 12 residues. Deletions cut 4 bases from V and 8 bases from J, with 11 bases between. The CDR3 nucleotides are TGTGCCAGCAGCCGCTCGATAGAAGGCTACACCTTC. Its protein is CASSRSIEGYTF.

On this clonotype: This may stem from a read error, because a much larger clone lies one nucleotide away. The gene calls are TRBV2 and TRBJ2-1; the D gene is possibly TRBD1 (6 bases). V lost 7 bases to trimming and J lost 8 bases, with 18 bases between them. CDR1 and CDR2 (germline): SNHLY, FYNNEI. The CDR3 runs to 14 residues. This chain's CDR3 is CASNDRRGADEQFF. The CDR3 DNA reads TGTGCCAGCAACGACAGGCGTGGGGCCGATGAGCAGTTCTTC.

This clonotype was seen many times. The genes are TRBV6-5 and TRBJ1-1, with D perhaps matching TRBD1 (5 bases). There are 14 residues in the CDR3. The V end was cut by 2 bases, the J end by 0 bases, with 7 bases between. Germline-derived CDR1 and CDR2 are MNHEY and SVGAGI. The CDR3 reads CASSYGGLNTEAFF. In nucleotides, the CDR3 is TGTGCCAGCAGTTACGGGGGATTGAACACTGAAGCTTTCTTT.

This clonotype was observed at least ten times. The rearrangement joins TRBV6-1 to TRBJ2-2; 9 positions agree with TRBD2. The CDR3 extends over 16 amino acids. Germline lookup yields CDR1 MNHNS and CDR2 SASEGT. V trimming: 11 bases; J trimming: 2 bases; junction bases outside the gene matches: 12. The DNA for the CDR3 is TGTGCCTGTGGCGGGGGGGCGAAGATAAACACCGGGGAGCTGTTTTTT. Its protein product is CACGGGAKINTGELFF.

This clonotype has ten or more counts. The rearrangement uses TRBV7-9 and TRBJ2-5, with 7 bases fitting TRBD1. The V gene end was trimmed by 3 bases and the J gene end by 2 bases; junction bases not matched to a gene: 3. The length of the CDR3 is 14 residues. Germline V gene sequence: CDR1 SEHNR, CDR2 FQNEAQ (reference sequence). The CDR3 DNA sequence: TGTGCCAGCAGCTTGATACAGGGGCAAGAGACCCAGTACTTC. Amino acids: CASSLIQGQETQYF.

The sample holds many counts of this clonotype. The CDR3 here is CASRVSPEYNEQFF. In DNA form, the CDR3 reads TGTGCCAGCAGGGTTTCCCCTGAGTACAATGAGCAGTTCTTC. This chain uses TRBV12-3 or TRBV12-4 with TRBJ2-1; D is undetermined. The CDR3 is 14 amino acids. V was pared by 6 bases and J by 4 bases, with 13 bases between.

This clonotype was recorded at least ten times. The CDR3 nucleotides are TGCGCCAGCAGCTTCGGACAGGGAGGGGACACTGAAGCTTTCTTT. It is translated as CASSFGQGGDTEAFF. This chain connects TRBV5-1 to TRBJ1-1; 8 nucleotides match TRBD1. J gave up 3 bases and V 2 bases, and 6 bases lay outside the gene matches. CDR1 is SGHRS, CDR2 YFSETQ, per germline. This CDR3 has 15 amino acids.

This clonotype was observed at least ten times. CDR3 nucleotide sequence: TGCAGTGCGCCTGACAGTTATGGCTACACCTTC. Translation gives CSAPDSYGYTF. This chain connects TRBV20-1 to TRBJ1-2; D may be TRBD1 (5 bases). V shed 6 bases and J shed 5 bases, with 10 bases lying between them. Germline values: CDR1 DFQATT, CDR2 SNEGSKA (reference sequence). The CDR3 totals 11 residues.

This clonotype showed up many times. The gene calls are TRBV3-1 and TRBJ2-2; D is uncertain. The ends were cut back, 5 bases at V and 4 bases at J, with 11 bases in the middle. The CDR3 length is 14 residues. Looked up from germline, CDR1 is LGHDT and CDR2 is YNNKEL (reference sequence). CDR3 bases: TGTGCCAGCAGCTCAACGTTATCCACCGGGGAGCTGTTTTTT. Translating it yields CASSSTLSTGELFF.